The next 17 T cell receptor beta chains were all read from a single sample in a study of cytomegalovirus exposure and HLA in healthy donors. In the PCR, 60 Vbeta and 13 Jbeta primers were used. Generated by immunoSEQ multiplex PCR, the TCRdb table keeps only in-frame clones and is missing some. The table shows about 140,000 clones, with about 80% occurring only once. The sequenced sample was PBMCs. Every receptor here comes from a woman in her thirties or forties in good health and CMV-seronegative.

This chain connects TRBV6-1 to TRBJ1-2; D not resolved. Germline assignment: CDR1 MNHNS and CDR2 SASEGT. The CDR3 is made up of 18 amino acids. Trimming stripped 4 bases from V and 0 bases from J, with 21 bases between. In nucleotides, the CDR3 is TGTGCCAGCAGTGCGGCCGGCGGGGATCCCCAAGCTAACTATGGCTACACCTTC. Amino acids: CASSAAGGDPQANYGYTF.

The chain uses TRBV19 and TRBJ1-5, with D maybe TRBD1 (6 bases). Per germline, CDR1 LNHDA and CDR2 SQIVND (reference sequence). There are 13 residues in the CDR3. The V gene lost 3 bases and the J gene lost 15 bases, with 18 bases spanning the gap. DNA for the CDR3: TGTGCCAGTAGTATCCTACCGGGACACAGTCTGCATTTT. Translation: CASSILPGHSLHF.

Here the CDR3 reads CSGVAATEAFF. CDR3 DNA sequence: TGCAGCGGGGTAGCCGCCACTGAAGCTTTCTTT. The chain combines TRBV29-1 with TRBJ1-1; the D is unclear. This CDR3 is built from 11 residues. Trimming removed 7 bases at V and 4 bases at J, with 10 bases between. Per germline, CDR1 SQVTM and CDR2 ANQGSEA.

The chain couples TRBV28 to TRBJ1-2; no reliable D call. This CDR3 contains 16 residues. CDR1 is MDHEN and CDR2 is SYDVKM in the germline V gene. V dropped 6 bases and J dropped 0 bases, with 17 bases sitting between them. DNA for the CDR3: TGTGCCAGCAGACGGATTGCGGCGACTCCTAACTATGGCTACACCTTC. It codes for CASRRIAATPNYGYTF.

The chain has TRBV5-5 and TRBJ1-1, with TRBD1 identical over 9 bases. Germline CDR1 is SGHKS and CDR2 is YYEKEE (reference sequence). CDR3 size: 15 residues. The V segment lost 3 bases and the J segment 5 bases; nucleotides outside the gene matches: 8. The CDR3 is CASSSGRQGGTEAFF. CDR3 coding DNA: TGTGCCAGCAGCTCGGGGCGACAGGGGGGTACTGAAGCTTTCTTT.

This sequence joins TRBV6-1 and TRBJ2-7; 10 bases are shared with TRBD1. Looked up from germline, CDR1 is MNHNS and CDR2 is SASEGT. Trimming took 7 bases from V and 4 from J; bases not matched to a gene: 10. The CDR3 totals 15 residues. The CDR3 bases are TGTGCCAGCACCCGGGGGGGACAGGGGCGGTACGAGCAGTACTTC. This translates into CASTRGGQGRYEQYF.

The CDR3 here is CATQDRPTYEQYF. The CDR3 nucleotides read TGTGCCACCCAAGACAGGCCAACCTACGAGCAGTACTTC. This sequence joins TRBV19 and TRBJ2-7, with TRBD1 as a possible D gene (6 bases). Per germline, CDR1 LNHDA and CDR2 SQIVND (reference sequence). The CDR3 consists of 13 residues. V lost 10 bases to trimming and J lost 2 bases, with 15 bases between them.

This clone was picked up one time. This rearrangement joins TRBV5-1 to TRBJ2-1, with D possibly matching TRBD2 (5 bases). This CDR3 contains 18 residues. V was shortened by 5 bases and J by 0 bases, with 21 bases between the two germline ends. Germline V gives CDR1 SGHRS, CDR2 YFSETQ. The CDR3 coding sequence is TGCGCCAGCAGAGGCGGGTACCTGTCCCCCAGCTCCTACAATGAGCAGTTCTTC. Protein sequence: CASRGGYLSPSSYNEQFF.

The chain employs TRBV7-6 and TRBJ2-7; 10 bases align to TRBD1. The CDR3 extends over 15 amino acids. Germline loops: CDR1 SGHVS, CDR2 FNYEAQ. After removal of 0 bases from V and 6 bases from J, the junction contained 5 bases not matched to a gene. CDR3 in DNA: TGTGCCAGCAGCTTAGCCGACAGGGGGCTCGGCGAGCAGTACTTC. Its protein is CASSLADRGLGEQYF.

The CDR3 sequence is CASSLGLAASTDTQYF. Here the CDR3 DNA reads TGTGCCAGCAGCTTAGGACTAGCGGCTAGCACAGATACGCAGTATTTT. The chain uses TRBV13 and TRBJ2-3, with TRBD2 matching over 8 bases. Trimming cost V 0 bases and J 0 bases; bases outside gene matches: 2. CDR1 and CDR2 from the germline V gene are PRHDT and FYEKMQ (reference sequence). The CDR3 is 16 amino acids. Together with reference TRBV13 and TRBJ2-3, the CDR3 gives the full variable domain: AAGVIQSPRHLIKEKRETATLKCYPIPRHDTVYWYQQGPGQDPQFLISFYEKMQSDKGSIPDRFSAQQFSDYHSELNMSSLELGDSALYFCASSLGLAASTDTQYFGPGTRLTVL.

The rearrangement uses TRBV7-9 and TRBJ1-2; D not certain. Germline V gives CDR1 SEHNR, CDR2 FQNEAQ (reference sequence). The CDR3 runs 14 residues. The V gene lost 1 base and the J gene lost 8 bases, with 14 bases spanning the gap. The CDR3 nucleotides read TGTGCCAGCAGCTTAGATATGGCAGGAGGGGGCTACACCTTC. This translates into CASSLDMAGGGYTF.

This rearrangement joins TRBV11-2 to TRBJ2-7; D is uncertain. Trimming left V 0 bases short and J 9 bases short, with 15 bases between. The CDR3 loop spans 14 amino acids. Germline CDR1 reads SGHAT; CDR2 reads FQNNGV. DNA for the CDR3: TGTGCCAGCAGCTTAGATCTGAGCCGATCGGGGCAGTACTTC. This gives the protein CASSLDLSRSGQYF.

This chain's CDR3 is CASSFLGGGTEAFF. The CDR3 coding sequence is TGTGCCAGCAGTTTTCTGGGGGGGGGCACTGAAGCTTTCTTT. The genes are TRBV28 and TRBJ1-1; possible D gene TRBD1, 5 bases. The length of the CDR3 is 14 residues. Germline V gives CDR1 MDHEN, CDR2 SYDVKM. V dropped 3 bases and J dropped 4 bases, with 12 bases sitting between them.

V is TRBV4-3 and J is TRBJ1-2; 8 bases are a match to TRBD1. With V trimmed by 3 bases and J by 7 bases, 7 bases remained unmatched. CDR1 is LGHNA and CDR2 is YSLEER in the germline V gene. The CDR3 covers 14 residues. Here the CDR3 reads CASSHGQGHRGYTF. The CDR3 region has the DNA TGCGCCAGCAGCCATGGACAGGGTCACCGTGGCTACACCTTC.

J is TRBJ2-7 and V is TRBV4-1; no clear D. The germline V and J ends were trimmed by 0 bases and 3 bases, with 9 bases remaining between them. This CDR3 spans 14 amino acids. Germline V lookup: CDR1 MGHRA, CDR2 YSYEKL. As DNA, the CDR3 is TGCGCCAGCAGCCAAGAGGGTCCGGGCTACGAGCAGTACTTC. Protein sequence: CASSQEGPGYEQYF.

This clone was seen more than once but under ten times. The chain recombines TRBV2 with TRBJ1-1; D remains ambiguous. V was shortened by 4 bases and J by 1 base, with 7 bases between the two germline ends. The germline V gene encodes CDR1 SNHLY and CDR2 FYNNEI. The CDR3 is 13 residues long. CDR3 loop: CASSGEWNTEAFF. The CDR3 DNA reads as TGTGCCAGCAGTGGGGAGTGGAACACTGAAGCTTTCTTT.

The gene calls are TRBV12-5 and TRBJ1-4; D is ambiguous. Germline V gene sequence: CDR1 LGHNT, CDR2 FRNRAP. There are 12 residues in the CDR3. Trimming took 7 bases from V and 8 from J, leaving 11 bases between them. This CDR3 reads CASARTLEKLFF. The CDR3 nucleotides read TGTGCTAGTGCTCGGACTTTGGAAAAACTGTTTTTT.